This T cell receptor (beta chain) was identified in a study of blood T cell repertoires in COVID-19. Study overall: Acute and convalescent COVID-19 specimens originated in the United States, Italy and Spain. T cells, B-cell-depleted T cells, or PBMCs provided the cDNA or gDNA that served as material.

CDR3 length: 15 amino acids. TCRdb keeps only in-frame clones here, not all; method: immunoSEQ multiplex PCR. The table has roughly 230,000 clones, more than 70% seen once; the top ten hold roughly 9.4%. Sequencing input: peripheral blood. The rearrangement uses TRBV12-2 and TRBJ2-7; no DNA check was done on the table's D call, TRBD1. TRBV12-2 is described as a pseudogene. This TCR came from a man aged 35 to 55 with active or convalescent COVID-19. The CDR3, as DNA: TGTGCAAGTCGCACGTACGGACAGGGCCCGTACGAGCAGTACTTC. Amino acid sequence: CASRTYGQGPYEQYF.